This T cell receptor beta chain was found in a study of blood T cell repertoires in COVID-19 (dated by TCRdb to 2019 to 2021). Background for the entire study: Samples covering the acute and convalescent phases of COVID-19 were provided by collaborators in the United States, Italy and Spain. The material from the prospective study consisted of cDNA or gDNA derived from T cells, B-cell-depleted T cells, or PBMCs. The dataset comprised deeply sampled blood TCRbeta repertoires from subjects exposed to, actively infected with, or recovered from COVID-19. The repertoires were released in a freely available public database meant as a resource for research on the immune response to SARS-CoV-2. The samples were drawn from two sources: the first 160 participants of the ongoing ImmuneRACE study, and 1,200 or so subjects contributed by 6 global collaborators. A de-identified subject ID, COVID-19 status, age in years and sex were almost always included in the sample metadata. HLA class I and class II types, where available, came from metadata supplied by the sample provider rather than from assay-based typing. General study outcomes and caveats: How much clinical and demographic metadata was included differed by source and by participant, and the metadata was provided uncurated.

TCRbeta CDR3 regions were amplified from genomic DNA by means of the immunoSEQ Assay, a bias-controlled multiplex PCR. The published analysis was carried out like this. Within the assay, amplification of reference gene primers was used to estimate how many nucleated cells each sample contained. To quantify the absolute abundance of each unique TCRbeta CDR3 rearrangement, sequence reads were collapsed and filtered. Productive Simpson clonality was computed per sample as the square root of Simpson's diversity index over productive rearrangements. Not all clones reach the TCRdb copy of this immuneACCESS table, which keeps in-frame sequences only. Checked studies attribute under half of the gap to unresolved V genes and leave the rest unexplained. V and J calls plus clone size are reproduced from that table; the DNA served to infer D and trimming. Counted in this sample were 150,000 to 200,000 clones; roughly 85% of them appeared once. Approximately 27% of the sample lies in the top ten.

As regards this clone: Its antigen is unknown. No clone much larger than this one lies a single base away; base qualities are absent.

Collaborating institutions collected whole blood in K2EDTA tubes following their own protocols. For TCRbeta analysis, collaborators shipped samples as frozen whole blood, isolated PBMCs, or DNA extracted from either of those sample types. The CDR3 covers 15 residues, taking in both the cysteine and the phenylalanine. Here the CDR3 DNA is all that survives: 45 bases in frame from base 1. A distance of 8 bases separates the germline ends of V and J, which lose 2 bases and 0 bases respectively. CDR1 and CDR2 are read off the germline V gene (reference sequence) as SEHNR and FQNEAQ. Recombination linked TRBV7-9 to TRBJ2-1, with TRBD2 perhaps the D gene, on 6 matching bases. Sequenced sample: peripheral blood. This clonotype was sampled from a woman in her 70s with acute or convalescent COVID-19. The CDR3 loop reads CASSLLGGSYNEQFF. The DNA reads as follows: TGTGCCAGCAGCTTATTGGGGGGCTCCTACAATGAGCAGTTCTTC. The CDR3, completed at both ends by the reference TRBV7-9 and TRBJ2-1 genes, gives the full variable domain DTGVSQNPRHKITKRGQNVTFRCDPISEHNRLYWYRQTLGQGPEFLTYFQNEAQLEKSRLLSDRFSAERPKGSFSTLEIQRTEQGDSAMYLCASSLLGGSYNEQFFGPGTRLTVL.